This T cell receptor (beta chain) was recorded in a study of metastatic and nonmetastatic thyroid tumors. Study summary: Comparison of repertoires was carried out across blood and tumor or nodule tissue from malignant and benign thyroid patients. Study results and limitations: In blood and tumor, TCR beta diversity was reportedly significantly higher in malignant thyroid tumors than in benign nodules.

V lost 4 bases to trimming and J lost 6 bases, with 14 bases between them. The CDR3 runs to 14 residues. Germline V gene lookup returns CDR1 SGDLS and CDR2 YYNGEE. TCRdb re-analyzed the PCR reads through MiXCR. The sample has 45,000 to 50,000 clones, approximately 24% seen once. Ahead of thyroid surgery, no patient had received treatment of any kind. This clone was recorded at least ten times. Its antigen is not known. The specimen sequenced was blood. This clonotype originated in a male donor with papillary thyroid cancer or a benign thyroid nodule (not recorded which). Some clones in this sample may be carry-over from other donors' samples. This chain uses TRBV9 with TRBJ2-4; D perhaps matches TRBD2 (6 bases). CDR3 nucleotides: TGTGCCAGCAGCCCCCGCCCGGGAGCAAACATTCAGTACTTC. It translates to CASSPRPGANIQYF. The whole variable domain, remainder taken from reference TRBV9 and TRBJ2-4, is DSGVTQTPKHLITATGQRVTLRCSPRSGDLSVYWYQQSLDQGLQFLIQYYNGEERAKGNILERFSAQQFPDLHSELNLSSLELGDSALYFCASSPRPGANIQYFGAGTRLSVL.